Presented here are 13 T cell receptor beta chains from one specimen sequenced in a study of shared clonotypes between healthy human individuals. Assay used: immunoSEQ multiplex PCR; TCRdb lists only in-frame clones, some missing. The repertoire includes around 1.6 million clones, approximately 98% of them detected once, and approximately 0.45% sits in the top ten. Sequenced input: naive CD4+ T cells sorted from blood. Subset specified: CD45RA+ positively selected. The receptors stem from a young man in good health.

J is TRBJ1-2 and V is TRBV28, with D perhaps matching TRBD1 (5 bases). CDR3 size: 12 residues. V was pared by 11 bases and J by 2 bases, with 12 bases between. Germline CDR1 and CDR2: MDHEN and SYDVKM. CDR3 in amino acids: CASGGTNYGYTF. For the CDR3, the DNA is TGTGCCTCTGGAGGGACCAACTATGGCTACACCTTC.

The rearrangement uses TRBV18 and TRBJ1-1; TRBD1 might be the D (5 bases). Trimming shortened V by 3 bases and J by 3 bases, and 11 bases separated the two germline ends. The CDR3 has 14 residues. Germline lookup yields CDR1 KGHSH and CDR2 LQKENI. DNA of the CDR3: TGTGCCAGCTCACCGGCAGGGAAGGACACTGAAGCTTTCTTT. Protein sequence: CASSPAGKDTEAFF.

The gene calls are TRBV19 and TRBJ2-7; 9 nucleotides match TRBD1. The CDR3 length is 18 residues. Germline V gives CDR1 LNHDA, CDR2 SQIVND (reference sequence). V dropped 2 bases and J dropped 2; count of bases not matched to a gene: 13. The CDR3 sequence: CASSIPQGTGCRTYEQYF. CDR3 sequence (DNA): TGTGCCAGTAGTATACCCCAAGGGACAGGGTGTAGGACCTACGAGCAGTACTTC.

This chain links TRBV18 with TRBJ1-1, with 9 bases fitting TRBD1. J gave up 3 bases and V 3 bases, and 8 bases lay outside the gene matches. The CDR3 has 16 residues. Germline CDR1 is KGHSH and CDR2 is LQKENI. The CDR3 sequence is CASSPPGQGGDTEAFF. The CDR3, as DNA: TGTGCCAGCTCACCTCCGGGACAGGGAGGGGACACTGAAGCTTTCTTT.

The chain links TRBV11-2 to TRBJ2-1; TRBD2 agrees at 9 bases. From germline, CDR1 is SGHAT and CDR2 FQNNGV. Unmatched junction bases numbered 7, after V lost 4 bases and J lost 0 bases. This CDR3 has 17 amino acids. The CDR3 reads CASSSGPSGASYNEQFF. The CDR3 DNA is TGTGCCAGCAGCTCCGGACCTAGCGGGGCCTCCTACAATGAGCAGTTCTTC.

The chain couples TRBV5-1 to TRBJ2-7, with TRBD1 matching over 9 bases. CDR1 is SGHRS and CDR2 is YFSETQ in the germline V gene. The CDR3 covers 14 residues. The J segment lost 3 bases and the V segment lost 7 bases, leaving 8 bases of the junction unmatched. The CDR3 here is CASHETGGIYEQYF. DNA of the CDR3: TGCGCCAGCCACGAGACAGGGGGGATCTACGAGCAGTACTTC.

The rearrangement links TRBV15 to TRBJ2-7, with a tentative D call TRBD1 (7 bases). The CDR3 runs to 15 residues. V was pared by 1 base and J by 4 bases, with 14 bases between. Germline V lookup: CDR1 LNHNV, CDR2 YYDKDF (reference sequence). The CDR3 loop is CATSRAPGGTYEQYF. The CDR3 DNA sequence: TGTGCCACCAGCAGAGCGCCAGGGGGGACATACGAGCAGTACTTC.

The rearrangement joins TRBV19 to TRBJ1-2; D may be TRBD1 (5 bases). CDR3 length: 15 residues. Germline CDR1 reads LNHDA; CDR2 reads SQIVND (reference sequence). V lost 7 bases, J lost 5 bases, and 20 bases lay in between. The CDR3 DNA reads as TGTGCCAGTATTGAGGGGACGGCTCGGGGATATGGCTACACCTTC. Translated, it gives CASIEGTARGYGYTF.

This clone came up once. V is TRBV25-1 and J is TRBJ2-1; no firm D call. This CDR3 is 12 amino acids long. The germline V gene encodes CDR1 MGHDK and CDR2 SYGVNS. The V end was cut by 4 bases, the J end by 4 bases, with 5 bases between. CDR3 sequence: CASSVIYNEQFF. The CDR3 DNA follows: TGTGCCAGCAGTGTCATTTACAATGAGCAGTTCTTC. Full variable domain (missing parts from reference TRBV25-1 and TRBJ2-1): EADIYQTPRYLVIGTGKKITLECSQTMGHDKMYWYQQDPGMELHLIHYSYGVNSTEKGDLSSESTVSRIRTEHFPLTLESARPSHTSQYLCASSVIYNEQFFGPGTRLTVL.

J is TRBJ2-1 and V is TRBV6-5, with TRBD2 matching over 10 bases. This CDR3 contains 12 residues. The junction had 2 bases not matched to a gene; V was cut back by 7 bases and J by 8 bases. Germline CDR1 reads MNHEY; CDR2 reads SVGAGI. The CDR3 DNA follows: TGTGCCAGCACTAGCGGGAGAGATGAGCAGTTCTTC. It specifies CASTSGRDEQFF.

Comment on this clone: The sample has other DNA sequences that encode this CDR3 too. The chain joins TRBV7-9 to TRBJ2-1; 13 bases are shared with TRBD2. Germline assignment: CDR1 SEHNR and CDR2 FQNEAQ (reference sequence). The V and J ends lost 1 base and 7 bases, in that order; junction bases with no gene match: 7. This CDR3 spans 17 amino acids. The DNA for the CDR3 is TGTGCCAGCAGCTTAGGAGGACTAGCGGGAGTGTGGAATGAGCAGTTCTTC. This encodes CASSLGGLAGVWNEQFF.

This clone was observed a few times. Other nucleotide sequences in the sample specify the same CDR3. The chain combines TRBV9 with TRBJ2-5, with 10 bases that match TRBD2. Looked up from germline, CDR1 is SGDLS and CDR2 is YYNGEE. V shed 0 bases and J 2 bases; nucleotides not matched to a gene: 1. The CDR3 is 15 residues long. This chain's CDR3 is CASSVGTSGQETQYF. In DNA, the CDR3 is TGTGCCAGCAGCGTAGGGACTAGCGGTCAAGAGACCCAGTACTTC.

This sequence joins TRBV10-2 and TRBJ2-3; 9 nucleotides agree with TRBD1. The length of the CDR3 is 15 residues. V shed 4 bases and J 5 bases; nucleotides not matched to a gene: 7. Germline V CDR1 and CDR2: WSHSY, SAAADI. CDR3 region: CASSGGTGWLDTQYF. DNA for the CDR3: TGCGCCAGCAGTGGTGGGACAGGGTGGCTAGATACGCAGTATTTT.